These T cell receptor beta chains were read from a single sample in a study of blood T cell repertoires in COVID-19. This table comes from immunoSEQ multiplex PCR, and its TCRdb copy is limited to in-frame clones, with some not included. The sample includes around 330,000 clones, 87% of them seen just once. Sequencing input: PBMCs or T cells enriched from blood (not recorded which). Receptors originate from a woman under 30 who had recovered from COVID-19. The CDR3 runs from the conserved cysteine through the conserved F or W. D genes are given only for firm matches. Not all rows give a size; the values are once, few, many and, for expanded clones, a class.

D	size	J	V	DNA	CDR3
TRBD1	once	TRBJ1-2	TRBV18	TGTGCCAGCTCAACCGGGACAGCAAATGGCTACACCTTC	CASSTGTANGYTF
.	.	TRBJ2-1	TRBV5-1	TGCGCCAGCAGCTTTGACAGCAACAATGAGCAGTTCTTC	CASSFDSNNEQFF
TRBD1	.	TRBJ1-2	TRBV28	TGTGCCAGCAGTCCCCCGGGACAGGGGGCGATCAAGGATGGCTACACCTTC	CASSPPGQGAIKDGYTF
TRBD2	.	TRBJ2-1	TRBV6-6	TGTGCCAGCAGTCGAGCTACTAGCGGGGATTACAATGAGCAGTTCTTC	CASSRATSGDYNEQFF
.	.	TRBJ2-1	TRBV18	TGTGCCAGCTCATCGAGACAGGCCTACAATGAGCAGTTCTTC	CASSSRQAYNEQFF
.	.	TRBJ2-1	TRBV5-5	TGTGCCAGCAGCTTGGCCAGGGTAAAAAATGAGCAGTTCTTC	CASSLARVKNEQFF
.	.	TRBJ2-5	TRBV4-1	TGCGCCAGCAGTGATGAAAGCCGGGTCTGGGGCGAGACCCAGTACTTC	CASSDESRVWGETQYF
.	.	TRBJ2-5	TRBV20-1	TGCAGTGCTAGTAGCCCGCGGGGGCAAAAACAAGAGACCCAGTACTTC	CSASSPRGQKQETQYF
TRBD2	.	TRBJ2-7	TRBV28	TGTGCCAGCACCGAGCGGGGGTTGTACGAGCAGTACTTC	CASTERGLYEQYF
.	.	TRBJ2-2	TRBV9	TGTGCCAGCAGCTCCCAGGGTAGGGTAGGCACCGGGGAGCTGTTTTTT	CASSSQGRVGTGELFF
.	.	TRBJ2-7	TRBV19	TGTGCCAGTAGTATAAGGGACAAGGCCTACGAGCAGTACTTC	CASSIRDKAYEQYF
.	.	TRBJ2-7	TRBV5-4	TGTGCCAGCAGCTTACAAGCGGGCGGAGGGTCCTACGAGCAGTACTTC	CASSLQAGGGSYEQYF
TRBD1	.	TRBJ1-2	TRBV7-2	TGTGCCAGCAGCTTAGCAGCCAGGGGGGATAGTGGCTACACCTTC	CASSLAARGDSGYTF
.	.	TRBJ2-4	TRBV27	TGTGCCAGCAGGGGACTAGCCAAAAACATTCAGTACTTC	CASRGLAKNIQYF
TRBD1	.	TRBJ1-1	TRBV11-3	TGTGCCAGCAGCTTACAGGGGGAAGGGACTGAAGCTTTCTTT	CASSLQGEGTEAFF
.	.	TRBJ2-7	TRBV5-4	TGTGCCAGCAGCTTGGGTCGAGGCCAGGGCTACGAGCAGTACTTC	CASSLGRGQGYEQYF
.	.	TRBJ2-5	TRBV2	TGTGCCAGCAGTGAACAGGGCCAAGAGACCCAGTACTTC	CASSEQGQETQYF
TRBD1	.	TRBJ1-5	TRBV27	TGTGCCAGCAGTTTGGGACAGGGATGGGATCAGCCCCAGCATTTT	CASSLGQGWDQPQHF